Sequencing of this T cell receptor (beta chain) was carried out in a study of long-term antiretroviral therapy in people with HIV. The CDR3 length is 16 residues. V was shortened by 1 base and J by 5 bases, with 17 bases between the two germline ends. The germline gives CDR1 LNHDA, CDR2 SQIVND (reference sequence). They ran version v3.0 of the immunoSEQ assay at survey level. TCRdb's table, derived via immunoSEQ multiplex PCR, lists solely in-frame clones and lacks some. The sample lists about 26,000 clones; about 88% were seen once. The clonotype comes from a man aged 40-50 years with HIV. The material was unsorted PBMCs, obtained just over 2.6 years after starting antiretroviral therapy. The genes are TRBV19 and TRBJ1-1; D unclear. As DNA, the CDR3 is TGTGCCAGTAGTATAGTTGGACGGAAATCTGGGACTGAAGCTTTCTTT. Protein sequence: CASSIVGRKSGTEAFF.